This TCR beta chain was recorded in a study of glioma-infiltrating T cells. Germline assignment: CDR1 SGHVS and CDR2 FNYEAQ. V lost 5 bases and J 4 bases, leaving 14 bases between the germline ends. The CDR3 has 14 residues. This clonotype was detected ten times or more. Its target is unknown. The study's findings and limits: Gliomas, especially low-grade, showed above-expected tissue-blood divergence; non-neoplastic patients showed below.

Amplification of TCR alpha and beta CDR3 regions from RNA used iRepertoire nested multiplex PCR. Tissue mRNA or PBMC total RNA, roughly 90-450 ng, went into one-step reverse transcription and amplification. TCRdb processed the multiplex PCR reads anew with MiXCR; each CDR3 protein has one entry. This sample has approximately 110,000 distinct CDR3 sequences, with less than 30% found just once. The chain recombines TRBV7-6 with TRBJ1-2; D is unclear. Sequenced sample: glioma tissue, nonneoplastic brain tissue, or PBMCs (not recorded which). This sequence was found in a human donor with low-grade glioma or glioblastoma, undergoing nonglioma brain surgery, or in good health (not recorded which). CDR3 DNA: TGTGCCAGCAGCCCTAGTCCGTTACTCTATGGCTACACCTTC. Encoded protein: CASSPSPLLYGYTF.